Each of the 29 T cell receptor beta chains below was sequenced from the same sample in a study of blood T cell repertoires in COVID-19. Measured with immunoSEQ multiplex PCR; TCRdb has only the in-frame clones, and not every one. The table includes some 260,000 clones, over 75% detected once. Sequences were obtained from peripheral blood. The origin of the receptors is a woman between 65 and 79 years old with COVID-19, enrolled during active disease.

The chain recombines TRBV10-1 with TRBJ2-2; D perhaps matches TRBD1 (7 bases). Looked up from germline, CDR1 is WNHNN and CDR2 is SYGVQD (reference sequence). The CDR3 loop spans 15 amino acids. V lost 8 bases and J lost 4, with 17 bases in between. The CDR3 reads CASARRGASTGELFF. The CDR3 nucleotides read TGCGCCAGCGCTCGCAGGGGGGCGAGCACCGGGGAGCTGTTTTTT.

This chain connects TRBV19 to TRBJ2-7, with 7 bases identical to TRBD1. V was pared by 5 bases and J by 4 bases, with 8 bases of the junction left unmatched. Germline CDR1 and CDR2: LNHDA and SQIVND (reference sequence). CDR3 length: 14 amino acids. In nucleotides, the CDR3 is TGTGCCAGTAGTCTCCCAGGGGGACATTACGAGCAGTACTTC. The encoded protein is CASSLPGGHYEQYF.

This chain joins TRBV6-5 and TRBJ2-1; tentative D call: TRBD2 (6 bases). Germline CDR1 and CDR2: MNHEY and SVGAGI. CDR3 length: 15 amino acids. The V end was cut by 2 bases, the J end by 8 bases, with 16 bases between. For the CDR3, the DNA is TGTGCCAGCAGTTACGGGCACGGAGGGTTGTATGAGCAGTTCTTC. Its protein product is CASSYGHGGLYEQFF.

V is TRBV27 and J is TRBJ1-1; TRBD1 matches at 7 bases. The CDR3 runs 16 residues. V trimming: 4 bases; J trimming: 2 bases; junction bases outside the gene matches: 10. The germline V gene has CDR1 MNHEY and CDR2 SMNVEV (reference sequence). The CDR3 coding sequence is TGTGCCAGCAGTTATTCAGGACAGGTGCTAAACACTGAAGCTTTCTTT. Translated, it gives CASSYSGQVLNTEAFF.

This clone came up a few times. This rearrangement joins TRBV28 to TRBJ1-3; TRBD1 matches 10 bases. Looked up from germline, CDR1 is MDHEN and CDR2 is SYDVKM. V was pared by 6 bases and J by 7 bases, with 9 bases of the junction left unmatched. The CDR3 spans 15 residues. CDR3 sequence reads: CASRDRDRGFNTIYF. CDR3 in DNA: TGTGCCAGCAGAGACCGGGACAGGGGTTTCAACACCATATATTTT.

V gene TRBV27 combines with J gene TRBJ1-5; D ambiguous. The ends were cut back, 5 bases at V and 9 bases at J, with 20 bases in the middle. The CDR3 is 15 residues long. Germline values: CDR1 MNHEY, CDR2 SMNVEV (reference sequence). The CDR3 here is CASSALPGGLGPQHF. CDR3 nucleotide sequence: TGTGCCAGCAGTGCACTCCCGGGAGGGTTGGGGCCCCAGCATTTT.

This chain links TRBV29-1 with TRBJ2-1, with TRBD1 matching 10 bases. Germline-derived CDR1 and CDR2 are SQVTM and ANQGSEA. CDR3 length: 11 amino acids. V trimming: 7 bases; J trimming: 7 bases; junction bases outside the gene matches: 1. CDR3 sequence: CSGDRGNEQFF. The DNA of the CDR3 is TGCAGCGGGGACAGGGGTAATGAGCAGTTCTTC.

The rearrangement joins TRBV15 to TRBJ1-2; possible D gene TRBD1, 5 bases. The CDR3 spans 12 residues. Germline V lookup: CDR1 LNHNV, CDR2 YYDKDF (reference sequence). With 4 bases removed from V and 7 bases from J, the gap between germline ends came to 10 bases. The CDR3 reads CATSIPTGGYTF. The CDR3 DNA reads TGTGCCACCAGCATCCCTACAGGTGGCTACACCTTC.

CDR3 coding DNA: TGCGCCAGCAGTCTTTCTGATACGCAGTATTTT. This encodes CASSLSDTQYF. The V call is TRBV23-1, the J call TRBJ2-3; D is ambiguous. TRBV23-1 qualifies as an ORF whose function is uncertain. The CDR3 runs 11 residues. V lost 4 bases and J lost 6, with 5 bases in between.

The CDR3 sequence is CASRQLNRELGGYTF. The CDR3 DNA reads TGTGCCAGCAGACAGCTCAACAGGGAGTTAGGTGGCTACACCTTC. The V gene is TRBV11-1, the J gene TRBJ1-2, with D possibly matching TRBD1 (6 bases). Per germline, CDR1 SGHAT and CDR2 FQDESV (reference sequence). The CDR3 is 15 amino acids. Trimming took 6 bases from V and 7 from J, leaving 21 bases between them.

The chain employs TRBV5-6 and TRBJ2-1; 9 positions agree with TRBD2. The CDR3 is 15 amino acids. CDR1 is SGHDT, CDR2 YYEEEE, per germline. V was clipped by 4 bases and J by 3 bases; unmatched bases: 5. CDR3 nucleotides: TGTGCCAGCAGCACCGGGACTAGCTTCTACAATGAGCAGTTCTTC. Encoded protein: CASSTGTSFYNEQFF.

The chain employs TRBV14 and TRBJ2-7, with 8 bases that match TRBD1. Trimming took 3 bases from V and 3 from J; bases not matched to a gene: 7. The germline gives CDR1 SGHDN, CDR2 FVKESK. This CDR3 spans 15 amino acids. The CDR3 DNA reads as TGTGCCAGCAGCCACCTTGGACAGGGATACTACGAGCAGTACTTC. Its translation is CASSHLGQGYYEQYF.

This clone appeared a single time. This chain uses TRBV29-1 with TRBJ1-1; 9 nucleotides match TRBD1. The CDR3 runs to 13 residues. The J segment lost 5 bases and the V segment lost 4 bases, leaving 5 bases of the junction unmatched. Germline lookup yields CDR1 SQVTM and CDR2 ANQGSEA. The CDR3 bases are TGCAGCGTTGGACAGGGGGTTAAGACTGAAGCTTTCTTT. Its translation: CSVGQGVKTEAFF.

This chain links TRBV2 with TRBJ1-5; the match to TRBD1 covers 7 bases. Germline V gives CDR1 SNHLY, CDR2 FYNNEI. This CDR3 region has 15 residues. The ends lost 3 bases at V and 0 bases at J; junction bases unmatched: 2. The CDR3 DNA sequence: TGTGCCAGCAGTGATGGGACAGCTAGCAATCAGCCCCAGCATTTT. Amino acid sequence: CASSDGTASNQPQHF.

The rearrangement uses TRBV5-4 and TRBJ1-2; the match to TRBD1 covers 7 bases. The CDR3 consists of 14 residues. The ends lost 4 bases at V and 2 bases at J; junction bases unmatched: 5. Per the germline V gene, CDR1 is SGHNT and CDR2 is YYREEE (reference sequence). The chain's CDR3 is CASSAGTANYGYTF. CDR3 sequence (DNA): TGTGCCAGCAGCGCCGGGACAGCGAACTATGGCTACACCTTC. The whole variable domain, remainder taken from reference TRBV5-4 and TRBJ1-2, is ETGVTQSPTHLIKTRGQQVTLRCSSQSGHNTVSWYQQALGQGPQFIFQYYREEENGRGNFPPRFSGLQFPNYSSELNVNALELDDSALYLCASSAGTANYGYTFGSGTRLTVV.

The J gene is TRBJ1-2, the V gene TRBV15; no clear D gene. The germline CDR1 and CDR2 sequences are LNHNV and YYDKDF (reference sequence). The CDR3 sequence is 14 residues long. The V end was cut by 8 bases, the J end by 5 bases, with 18 bases between. DNA for the CDR3: TGTGCCACCGGCAAGACGGGAGGCGGGTATGGCTACACCTTC. Encoded protein: CATGKTGGGYGYTF.

J is TRBJ1-2 and V is TRBV19, with a weak D call TRBD1 (6 bases). The CDR3 sequence is 14 residues long. V lost 7 bases, J lost 7 bases, and 19 bases lay in between. Germline CDR1 is LNHDA and CDR2 is SQIVND (reference sequence). In nucleotides, the CDR3 is TGTGCCAGTACCTATCGCAGGGGCGACGGTGGCTACACCTTC. Its protein is CASTYRRGDGGYTF. Using reference TRBV19 and TRBJ1-2 for the parts outside the CDR3, the full variable domain is DGGITQSPKYLFRKEGQNVTLSCEQNLNHDAMYWYRQDPGQGLRLIYYSQIVNDFQKGDIAEGYSVSREKKESFPLTVTSAQKNPTAFYLCASTYRRGDGGYTFGSGTRLTVV.

The chain joins TRBV12-3 or TRBV12-4 to TRBJ2-7, with D uncertain. The CDR3 covers 13 residues. Trimming removed 1 base at V and 3 bases at J, with 7 bases between. The CDR3 spells CASSLETLYEQYF. The CDR3 region has the DNA TGTGCCAGCAGTTTAGAGACACTCTACGAGCAGTACTTC.

This chain uses TRBV12-3 or TRBV12-4 with TRBJ2-7; D gene ambiguous. The CDR3 spans 13 residues. V lost 4 bases and J 1 base, leaving 8 bases between the germline ends. This chain's CDR3 is CASSWATSYEQYF. The CDR3 region has the DNA TGTGCCAGCAGTTGGGCCACTTCCTACGAGCAGTACTTC.

This clone was seen a few times. The chain joins TRBV12-3 or TRBV12-4 to TRBJ2-2; no firm D call. Trimming stripped 6 bases from V and 5 bases from J, with 10 bases between. This CDR3 spans 13 amino acids. In DNA form, the CDR3 reads TGTGCCAGCAGACCGCCGGGTACCGGGGAGCTGTTTTTT. It codes for CASRPPGTGELFF.

In its sample, this clone was seen once. The chain employs TRBV28 and TRBJ2-5; 9 bases line up with TRBD1. The CDR3 contains 15 residues. Germline V gene sequence: CDR1 MDHEN, CDR2 SYDVKM. V lost 2 bases to trimming and J lost 0 bases; unmatched junction nucleotides: 1. CDR3 DNA sequence: TGTGCCAGCAGTTTAGACAGGGGGTACCAAGAGACCCAGTACTTC. It codes for CASSLDRGYQETQYF.

V is TRBV14 and J is TRBJ1-2; TRBD1 agrees at 9 bases. The CDR3 totals 14 residues. With V trimmed by 4 bases and J by 6 bases, 6 bases remained unmatched. CDR1 is SGHDN and CDR2 is FVKESK in the germline V gene. CDR3: CASSRGTGWNGYTF. The CDR3, as DNA: TGTGCCAGCAGCCGCGGGACAGGGTGGAATGGCTACACCTTC.

There are a few counts of this clone. The chain uses TRBV6-2 or TRBV6-3 and TRBJ1-1, with 9 bases lining up with TRBD1. Per the germline V gene, CDR1 is MNHEY and CDR2 is SVGEGT. CDR3 length: 14 amino acids. V shed 4 bases and J 2 bases; nucleotides not matched to a gene: 2. The CDR3 here is CASSWGQGNTEAFF. The CDR3 nucleotides read TGTGCCAGCAGTTGGGGACAGGGTAACACTGAAGCTTTCTTT.

The chain has TRBV11-3 and TRBJ1-2, with 7 bases that match TRBD1. Germline CDR1 SGHNT, CDR2 YENEEA. V was pared by 5 bases and J by 7 bases, with 10 bases of the junction left unmatched. This CDR3 comprises 14 residues. The CDR3 bases are TGTGCCAGCAGCCCACCCGGGACAGCGATTGGCTACACCTTC. Protein product: CASSPPGTAIGYTF. Variable domain in full (rest from reference TRBV11-3 and TRBJ1-2): EAGVVQSPRYKIIEKKQPVAFWCNPISGHNTLYWYLQNLGQGPELLIRYENEEAVDDSQLPKDRFSAERLKGVDSTLKIQPAELGDSAVYLCASSPPGTAIGYTFGSGTRLTVV.

V and J are TRBV3-1 (or the pseudogene TRBV3-2) and TRBJ1-6; 11 positions agree with TRBD1. V lost 4 bases to trimming and J lost 10 bases; unmatched junction nucleotides: 6. The CDR3 loop spans 15 amino acids. Germline CDR1 and CDR2: LGHDT and YNNKEL (reference sequence). The CDR3 here is CASSRDRGFGSPLHF. The CDR3 bases are TGTGCCAGCAGCCGGGACAGGGGGTTCGGATCACCCCTCCACTTT.

The chain carries TRBV25-1 and TRBJ1-6, with a possible D match to TRBD1 (5 bases). Trimming stripped 3 bases from V and 5 bases from J, with 11 bases between. Germline CDR1 is MGHDK and CDR2 is SYGVNS. The CDR3 consists of 15 residues. As DNA, the CDR3 is TGTGCCAGCAGTGAGAGTCAGGGAAATAATTCACCCCTCCACTTT. The encoded protein is CASSESQGNNSPLHF.

CDR3 loop: CASSPDAAGRSNEQFF. CDR3 nucleotides: TGTGCCAGCAGCCCAGACGCTGCGGGACGATCCAATGAGCAGTTCTTC. V and J are TRBV7-2 and TRBJ2-1; weak D call: TRBD2 (6 bases). This CDR3 is built from 16 residues. Trimming left V 5 bases short and J 6 bases short, with 20 bases between. The germline CDR1 and CDR2 sequences are SGHTA and FQGNSA.

This clone has just a few counts. The genes are TRBV19 and TRBJ2-5, with D possibly TRBD2 on 6 matching bases. Germline V gene sequence: CDR1 LNHDA, CDR2 SQIVND (reference sequence). V was trimmed by 3 bases and J by 4 bases, leaving 15 bases between them. The CDR3 runs 15 residues. The CDR3 coding sequence is TGTGCCAGTAGTATGCCCGGGGGTAGCGGAGAGACCCAGTACTTC. It yields the protein CASSMPGGSGETQYF.

The J gene is TRBJ1-2, the V gene TRBV6-5; 9 bases map to TRBD1. Germline values: CDR1 MNHEY, CDR2 SVGAGI. There are 14 residues in the CDR3. V was clipped by 0 bases and J by 7 bases; unmatched bases: 3. The CDR3 DNA follows: TGTGCCAGCAGTTACTCGGGACAGGGACCTGGCTACACCTTC. It specifies CASSYSGQGPGYTF.